This entry concerns a single TCR beta chain. The data stem from a study of blood T cell repertoires in COVID-19. The overall study: Material from acute and convalescent COVID-19 was sourced from the United States, Italy and Spain.

Germline loops: CDR1 SGHRS, CDR2 YFSETQ. Germline trimming cut 2 bases from V and 5 bases from J; bases unmatched to any gene: 5. This CDR3 is built from 16 residues. Per the original methods: By means of reference gene primer amplification, nucleated cell counts were estimated. TCRdb's copy holds only in-frame clones and misses some; the assay was immunoSEQ multiplex PCR. That table is the source of V, J and clone size, and D and trimming were worked out from the DNA. The profile shows about 250,000 clones, approximately 86% of them singletons. Material: peripheral blood. The rearrangement links TRBV5-1 to TRBJ2-5; 14 positions match TRBD2. This sequence was found in an elderly man with acute or convalescent COVID-19. CDR3 amino acids: CASSFQGLAGAETQYF. CDR3 in DNA: TGCGCCAGCAGCTTCCAGGGACTAGCGGGAGCGGAGACCCAGTACTTC.